This T cell receptor (beta chain) emerged from a study of molecular identifiers for immune sequencing clone quantification. Study-level results: Identical TCR molecules can share a barcode, and this sharing could underestimate highly expanded clone sizes. Jurkat TCR RNA spiked in from one cell reportedly remained identifiable amid 970,000 or so naive cells.

This clonotype came up many times. Its antigen is currently unknown. Listed TCR primers, together with previously described methods, were used for the bulk TCR libraries. MiXCR was run by TCRdb on the PCR reads, yielding one entry per CDR3 protein. There are 60,000 to 70,000 distinct CDR3 sequences in the sample; around 19% occur only once, and under 1.5% lies in the top ten. Germline loops: CDR1 SGHVS, CDR2 FQNEAQ. V lost 2 bases and J lost 2, with 11 bases in between. The CDR3 covers 15 residues. Sequenced material: naive CD8+ T cells from blood, with Jurkat cell RNA spiked in. Subset reported: FACS-sorted CD8+CD4-CCR7+CD45RA+ naive T cells. The sequence was obtained from a human donor in good health. Some libraries in this study had Jurkat cell RNA spiked in. The chain links TRBV7-8 to TRBJ2-3; tentatively, D is TRBD2 (6 bases). CDR3 region: CASSLRLDNTDTQYF. The CDR3 DNA reads TGTGCCAGCAGCTTACGACTAGACAACACAGATACGCAGTATTTT. Together with reference TRBV7-8 and TRBJ2-3, the CDR3 gives the full variable domain: GAGVSQSPRYKVAKRGQDVALRCDPISGHVSLFWYQQALGQGPEFLTYFQNEAQLDKSGLPSDRFFAERPEGSVSTLKIQRTQQEDSAVYLCASSLRLDNTDTQYFGPGTRLTVL.